This entry concerns a single T cell receptor (beta chain). The data stem from a study of blood T cell repertoires in COVID-19. Study in general: Italy, Spain and the United States were the sources of the convalescent and acute COVID-19 samples. T cells, B-cell-depleted T cells, or PBMCs supplied cDNA or gDNA.

Under the authors' procedure: Quantification of nucleated cells was approximated via reference gene primer amplification. Some clones are missing from TCRdb's copy, which holds only in-frame ones; the method was immunoSEQ multiplex PCR. The V and J calls and clone size were taken over from that table, and D and trimming were inferred from the DNA. This sample carries around 190,000 clones, about 86% of them seen once, and the ten largest clones take about 8.6%. The specimen was peripheral blood. This clonotype was sampled from a man in his fifties with active or convalescent COVID-19.

The CDR3 region has the DNA TGCGCCAGCAGTGAGCGGAGGGAGCAGTACTTC. It is translated as CASSERREQYF. J is TRBJ2-7 and V is TRBV10-1; tentative D call: TRBD2 (5 bases). CDR1 is WNHNN, CDR2 SYGVQD, per germline (reference sequence). Trimming removed 2 bases at V and 7 bases at J, with 6 bases between. This CDR3 is built from 11 residues.